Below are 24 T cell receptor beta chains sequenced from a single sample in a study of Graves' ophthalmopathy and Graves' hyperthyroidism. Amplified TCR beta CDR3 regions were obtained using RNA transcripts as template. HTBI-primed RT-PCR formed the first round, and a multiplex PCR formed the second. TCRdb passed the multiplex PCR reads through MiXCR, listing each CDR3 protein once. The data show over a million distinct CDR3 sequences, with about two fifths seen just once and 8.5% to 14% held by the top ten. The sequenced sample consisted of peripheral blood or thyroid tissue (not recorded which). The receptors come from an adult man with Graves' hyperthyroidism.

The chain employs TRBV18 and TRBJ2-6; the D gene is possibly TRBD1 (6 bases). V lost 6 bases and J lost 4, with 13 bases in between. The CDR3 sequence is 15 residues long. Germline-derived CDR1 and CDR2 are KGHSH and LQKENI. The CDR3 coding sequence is TGTGCCAGCTCGCCAACAGGGTGGGGGGCCAACGTCCTGACTTTC. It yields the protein CASSPTGWGANVLTF. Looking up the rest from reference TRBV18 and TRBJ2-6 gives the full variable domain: NAGVMQNPRHLVRRRGQEARLRCSPMKGHSHVYWYRQLPEEGLKFMVYLQKENIIDESGMPKERFSAEFPKEGPSILRIQQVVRGDSAAYFCASSPTGWGANVLTFGAGSRLTVL.

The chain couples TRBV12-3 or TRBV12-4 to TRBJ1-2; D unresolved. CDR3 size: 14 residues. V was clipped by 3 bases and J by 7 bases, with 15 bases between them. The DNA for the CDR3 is TGTGCCAGCAGTTTTAGTTTCGCGGCAGCTGGCTACACCTTC. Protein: CASSFSFAAAGYTF.

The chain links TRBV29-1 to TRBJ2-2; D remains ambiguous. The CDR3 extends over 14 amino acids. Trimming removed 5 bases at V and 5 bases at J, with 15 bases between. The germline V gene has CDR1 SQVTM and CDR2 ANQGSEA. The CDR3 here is CSVYGATRTGELFF. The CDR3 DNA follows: TGCAGCGTTTACGGTGCGACCAGAACCGGGGAGCTGTTTTTT.

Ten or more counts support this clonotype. The CDR3 here is CSVRQGASSSGANVLTF. The CDR3 nucleotides are TGCAGCGTCCGACAGGGGGCCTCTAGCTCTGGGGCCAACGTCCTGACTTTC. The V and J genes are TRBV29-1 and TRBJ2-6, with 10 bases fitting TRBD1. The CDR3 is 17 residues long. V shed 6 bases, J shed 0 bases, and the junction held 8 bases outside the gene matches. Germline values: CDR1 SQVTM, CDR2 ANQGSEA.

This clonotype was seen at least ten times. CDR3 nucleotide sequence: TGTGCCAGCAGTCGGGGTTCTATGAACACTGAAGCTTTCTTT. It specifies CASSRGSMNTEAFF. The chain recombines TRBV12-3 or TRBV12-4 with TRBJ1-1, with D hard to call. The CDR3 spans 14 residues. V lost 5 bases and J 0 bases, leaving 10 bases between the germline ends.

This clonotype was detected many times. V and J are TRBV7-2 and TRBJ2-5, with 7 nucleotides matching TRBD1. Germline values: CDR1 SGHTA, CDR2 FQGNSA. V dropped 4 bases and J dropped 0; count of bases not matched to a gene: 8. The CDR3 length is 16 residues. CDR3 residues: CASSSPPGGDQETQYF. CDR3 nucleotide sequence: TGTGCCAGCAGCTCCCCCCCAGGGGGAGACCAAGAGACCCAGTACTTC.

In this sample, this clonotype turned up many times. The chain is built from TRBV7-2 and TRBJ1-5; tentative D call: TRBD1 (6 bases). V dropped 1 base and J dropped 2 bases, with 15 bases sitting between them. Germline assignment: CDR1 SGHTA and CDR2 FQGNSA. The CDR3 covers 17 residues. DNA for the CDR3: TGTGCCAGCAGCTTAGTAGGGCTCGAGGGGGGCAATCAGCCCCAGCATTTT. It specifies CASSLVGLEGGNQPQHF.

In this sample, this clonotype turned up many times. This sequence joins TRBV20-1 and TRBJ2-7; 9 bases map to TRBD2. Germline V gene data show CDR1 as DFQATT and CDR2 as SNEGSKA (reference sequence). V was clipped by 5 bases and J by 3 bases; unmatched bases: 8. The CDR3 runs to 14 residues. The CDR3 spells CSARSGSDYYEQYF. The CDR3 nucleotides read TGCAGTGCTCGTAGCGGGAGTGACTACTACGAGCAGTACTTC.

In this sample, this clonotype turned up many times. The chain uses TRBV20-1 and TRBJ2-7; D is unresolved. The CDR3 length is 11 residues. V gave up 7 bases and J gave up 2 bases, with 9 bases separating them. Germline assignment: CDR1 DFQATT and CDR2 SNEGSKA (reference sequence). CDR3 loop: CSGRQTYEQYF. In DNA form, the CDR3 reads TGCAGTGGGAGACAAACCTACGAGCAGTACTTC.

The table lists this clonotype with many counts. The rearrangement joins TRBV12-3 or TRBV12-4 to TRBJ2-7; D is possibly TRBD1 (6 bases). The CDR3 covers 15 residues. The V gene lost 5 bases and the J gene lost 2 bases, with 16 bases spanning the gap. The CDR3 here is CASSRYRERTYEQYF. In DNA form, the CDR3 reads TGTGCCAGCAGTCGGTACAGGGAGAGGACCTACGAGCAGTACTTC.

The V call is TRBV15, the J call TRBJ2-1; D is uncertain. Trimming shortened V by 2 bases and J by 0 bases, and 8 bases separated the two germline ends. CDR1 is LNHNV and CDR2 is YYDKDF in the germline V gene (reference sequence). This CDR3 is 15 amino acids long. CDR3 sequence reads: CATSRYEASYNEQFF. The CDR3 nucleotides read TGTGCCACCAGCAGATACGAGGCCTCCTACAATGAGCAGTTCTTC.

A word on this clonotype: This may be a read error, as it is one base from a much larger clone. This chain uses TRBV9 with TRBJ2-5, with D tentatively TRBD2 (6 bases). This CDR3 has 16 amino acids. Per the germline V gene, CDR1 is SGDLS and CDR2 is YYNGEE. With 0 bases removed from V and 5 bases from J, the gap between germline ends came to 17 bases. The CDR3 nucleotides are TGTGCCAGCAGCGTAGACGGAGGGCCCACTTGGGAGACCCAGTACTTC. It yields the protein CASSVDGGPTWETQYF.

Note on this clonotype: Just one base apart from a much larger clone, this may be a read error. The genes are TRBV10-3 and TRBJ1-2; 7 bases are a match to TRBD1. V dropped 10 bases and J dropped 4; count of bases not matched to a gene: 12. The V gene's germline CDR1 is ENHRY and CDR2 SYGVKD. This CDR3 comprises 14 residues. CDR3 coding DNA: TGTGCCAGCGGAAGAGGGGGCGATGGCTATGGCTACACCTTC. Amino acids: CASGRGGDGYGYTF.

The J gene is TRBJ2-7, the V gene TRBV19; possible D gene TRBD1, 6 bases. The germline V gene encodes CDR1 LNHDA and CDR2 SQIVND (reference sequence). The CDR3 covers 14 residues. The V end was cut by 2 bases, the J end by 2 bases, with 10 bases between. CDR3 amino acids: CASSIRTDTYEQYF. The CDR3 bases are TGTGCCAGTAGTATACGGACAGACACCTACGAGCAGTACTTC. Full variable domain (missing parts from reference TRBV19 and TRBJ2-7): DGGITQSPKYLFRKEGQNVTLSCEQNLNHDAMYWYRQDPGQGLRLIYYSQIVNDFQKGDIAEGYSVSREKKESFPLTVTSAQKNPTAFYLCASSIRTDTYEQYFGPGTRLTVT.

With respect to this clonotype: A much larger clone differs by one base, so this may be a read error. CDR3 amino acids: CASSGRGAYEQCF. In nucleotides, the CDR3 is TGTGCCAGCAGCGGGCGGGGGGCCTACGAGCAGTGCTTC. The chain recombines TRBV5-1 with TRBJ2-7, with TRBD2 matching over 8 bases. The CDR3 sequence is 13 residues long. Per germline, CDR1 SGHRS and CDR2 YFSETQ. Looking up the rest from reference TRBV5-1 and TRBJ2-7 gives the full variable domain: KAGVTQTPRYLIKTRGQQVTLSCSPISGHRSVSWYQQTPGQGLQFLFEYFSETQRNKGNFPGRFSGRQFSNSRSEMNVSTLELGDSALYLCASSGRGAYEQCFGPGTRLTVT.

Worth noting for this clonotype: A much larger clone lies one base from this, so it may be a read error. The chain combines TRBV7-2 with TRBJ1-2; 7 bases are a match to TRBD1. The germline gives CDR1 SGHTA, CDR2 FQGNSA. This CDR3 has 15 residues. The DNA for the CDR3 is TGCGCCAGCAGCCAATCCCCGGGACAGAGCCATGGCTACACCTTC. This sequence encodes CASSQSPGQSHGYTF.

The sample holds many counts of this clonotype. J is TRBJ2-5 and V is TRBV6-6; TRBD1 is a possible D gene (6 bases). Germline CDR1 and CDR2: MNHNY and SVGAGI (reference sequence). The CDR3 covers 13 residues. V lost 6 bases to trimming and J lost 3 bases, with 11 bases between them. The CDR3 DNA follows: TGTGCCAGCAGGCGGACAGATGAAGAGACCCAGTACTTC. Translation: CASRRTDEETQYF.

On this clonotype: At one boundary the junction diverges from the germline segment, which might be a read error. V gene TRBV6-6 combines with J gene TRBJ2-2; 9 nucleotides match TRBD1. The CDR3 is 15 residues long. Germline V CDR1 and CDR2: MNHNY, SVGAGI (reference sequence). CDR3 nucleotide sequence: TGTGCCAGTCGTCCGGGACAGGGCAACAGCGGGGAGCTGTTTTTT. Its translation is CASRPGQGNSGELFF.

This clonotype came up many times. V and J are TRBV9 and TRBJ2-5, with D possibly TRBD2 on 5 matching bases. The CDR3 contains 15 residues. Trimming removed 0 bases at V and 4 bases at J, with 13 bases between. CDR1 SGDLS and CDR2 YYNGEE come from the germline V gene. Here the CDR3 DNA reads TGTGCCAGCAGCGTAGCCGGGAACCCCACAGAGACCCAGTACTTC. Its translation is CASSVAGNPTETQYF. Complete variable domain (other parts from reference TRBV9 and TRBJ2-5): DSGVTQTPKHLITATGQRVTLRCSPRSGDLSVYWYQQSLDQGLQFLIQYYNGEERAKGNILERFSAQQFPDLHSELNLSSLELGDSALYFCASSVAGNPTETQYFGPGTRLLVL.

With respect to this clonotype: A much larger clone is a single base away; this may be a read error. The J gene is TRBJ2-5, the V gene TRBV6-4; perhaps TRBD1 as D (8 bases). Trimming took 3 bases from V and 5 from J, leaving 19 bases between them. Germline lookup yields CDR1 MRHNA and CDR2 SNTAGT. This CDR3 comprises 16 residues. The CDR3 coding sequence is TGTGCCAGCAGTGAAAGACTAGCCTCAGGGGGCGAGACCCAGTACTTC. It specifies CASSERLASGGETQYF.

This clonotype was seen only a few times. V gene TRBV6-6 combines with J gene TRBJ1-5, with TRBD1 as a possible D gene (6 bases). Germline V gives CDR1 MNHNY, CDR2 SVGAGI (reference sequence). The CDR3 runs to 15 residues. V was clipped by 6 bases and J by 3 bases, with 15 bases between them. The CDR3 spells CASRWDIQYNQPQHF. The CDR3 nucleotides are TGTGCCAGCAGATGGGACATACAGTACAATCAGCCCCAGCATTTT.

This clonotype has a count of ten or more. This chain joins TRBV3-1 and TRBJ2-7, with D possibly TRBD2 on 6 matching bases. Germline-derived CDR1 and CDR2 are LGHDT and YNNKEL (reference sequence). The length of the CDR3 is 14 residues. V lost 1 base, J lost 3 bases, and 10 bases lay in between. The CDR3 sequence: CASSQGTRGYEQYF. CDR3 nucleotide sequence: TGTGCCAGCAGCCAAGGGACGCGGGGCTACGAGCAGTACTTC.

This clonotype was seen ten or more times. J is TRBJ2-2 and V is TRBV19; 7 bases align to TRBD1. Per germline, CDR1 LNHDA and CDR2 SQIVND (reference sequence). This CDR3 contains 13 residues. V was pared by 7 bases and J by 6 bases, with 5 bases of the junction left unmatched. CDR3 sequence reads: CASKTGSAGELFF. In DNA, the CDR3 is TGTGCCAGTAAGACAGGGTCGGCCGGGGAGCTGTTTTTT.

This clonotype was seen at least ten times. The CDR3 loop reads CASSLAGPSYEQYF. DNA of the CDR3: TGTGCCAGCAGCTTAGCAGGGCCCTCCTACGAGCAGTACTTC. The chain is built from TRBV11-2 and TRBJ2-7; TRBD1 is a possible D gene (5 bases). Germline CDR1 reads SGHAT; CDR2 reads FQNNGV. With 1 base removed from V and 0 bases from J, the gap between germline ends came to 7 bases. The CDR3 sequence is 14 residues long.